A selection of T cell receptor beta chains follows, all from one sample in a study of shared clonotypes between healthy human individuals. TCRdb's table, derived via immunoSEQ multiplex PCR, lists solely in-frame clones and lacks some. The sample records 300,000 or so clones, over 65% being singletons. Sample: memory CD4+ T cells sorted from blood. Source of these receptors: a man aged 30 to 39 in good health. Each CDR3 is given with its conserved first and last residue. D genes are given only for firm matches. Clone size is not always given. Where it is, it says once, few, many or a class for expanded clones.

TRBV7-2	.	TRBJ2-7	.	CASSLAGGHIYEQYF	TGTGCCAGCAGCTTAGCGGGAGGCCACATCTACGAGCAGTACTTC
TRBV10-1	.	TRBJ2-2	.	CASSESTPSMAGELFF	TGCGCCAGCAGTGAGTCGACTCCTAGCATGGCCGGGGAGCTGTTTTTT
TRBV11-2	.	TRBJ2-7	.	CASSVEVAFEQYF	TGTGCCAGCAGCGTTGAGGTCGCCTTCGAGCAGTACTTC
TRBV7-9	once	TRBJ2-7	.	CASLRTGDYEQYF	TGTGCCAGCCTACGGACGGGGGACTACGAGCAGTACTTC
TRBV5-1	.	TRBJ2-2	TRBD2	CASSSLAGGRNTGELFF	TGCGCCAGCAGCTCACTAGCGGGAGGTCGTAACACCGGGGAGCTGTTTTTT
TRBV7-6	.	TRBJ1-3	.	CASSNHGRGATIYF	TGTGCCAGCAGCAATCATGGGCGGGGGGCCACCATATATTTT
TRBV10-3	once	TRBJ2-1	TRBD2	CAIMGGGKSYNEQFF	TGTGCCATCATGGGCGGGGGAAAGTCTTACAATGAGCAGTTCTTC
TRBV5-1	once	TRBJ1-4	TRBD1	CASSPDPGQGFEKLFF	TGCGCCAGCAGCCCCGATCCGGGACAGGGTTTTGAAAAACTGTTTTTT
TRBV10-1	.	TRBJ2-3	.	CASSLGIGDTQYF	TGCGCCAGCAGTTTGGGTATTGGAGATACGCAGTATTTT
TRBV5-1	.	TRBJ2-1	.	CASSLSEAGSYNEQFF	TGCGCCAGCAGCTTAAGTGAAGCCGGGTCATACAATGAGCAGTTCTTC
TRBV11-2	.	TRBJ1-1	.	CASSLDLANTEAFF	TGTGCCAGCAGCTTAGATTTGGCGAACACTGAAGCTTTCTTT
TRBV6-6	.	TRBJ2-1	.	CASTPAAETKEQFF	TGTGCCAGCACCCCGGCGGCTGAGACAAAAGAGCAGTTCTTC
TRBV6-5	once	TRBJ2-1	TRBD2	CASSYTLAGVHNEQFF	TGTGCCAGCAGTTATACGCTAGCGGGAGTCCACAATGAGCAGTTCTTC
TRBV5-4	.	TRBJ2-5	.	CASSLNGVETQYF	TGTGCCAGCAGCTTGAACGGGGTCGAGACCCAGTACTTC
TRBV19	.	TRBJ1-2	.	CASTHAQGIYGYTF	TGTGCCAGTACCCATGCCCAGGGAATCTATGGCTACACCTTC
TRBV27	.	TRBJ2-2	.	CASSLNWGNTGELFF	TGTGCCAGCAGTCTAAATTGGGGGAACACCGGGGAGCTGTTTTTT
TRBV10-1	once	TRBJ1-1	.	CASSESGKNTEAFF	TGCGCCAGCAGTGAGTCGGGAAAGAACACTGAAGCTTTCTTT
TRBV18	few	TRBJ2-7	TRBD1	CASSVTGETYEQYF	TGTGCCAGCTCAGTGACAGGGGAGACCTACGAGCAGTACTTC
TRBV2	many	TRBJ2-2	.	CASRLSPGNTGELFF	TGTGCCAGCAGGCTTTCGCCGGGGAACACCGGGGAGCTGTTTTTT
TRBV6-5	.	TRBJ2-3	.	CASTAADTQYF	TGTGCCAGCACAGCGGCAGATACGCAGTATTTT